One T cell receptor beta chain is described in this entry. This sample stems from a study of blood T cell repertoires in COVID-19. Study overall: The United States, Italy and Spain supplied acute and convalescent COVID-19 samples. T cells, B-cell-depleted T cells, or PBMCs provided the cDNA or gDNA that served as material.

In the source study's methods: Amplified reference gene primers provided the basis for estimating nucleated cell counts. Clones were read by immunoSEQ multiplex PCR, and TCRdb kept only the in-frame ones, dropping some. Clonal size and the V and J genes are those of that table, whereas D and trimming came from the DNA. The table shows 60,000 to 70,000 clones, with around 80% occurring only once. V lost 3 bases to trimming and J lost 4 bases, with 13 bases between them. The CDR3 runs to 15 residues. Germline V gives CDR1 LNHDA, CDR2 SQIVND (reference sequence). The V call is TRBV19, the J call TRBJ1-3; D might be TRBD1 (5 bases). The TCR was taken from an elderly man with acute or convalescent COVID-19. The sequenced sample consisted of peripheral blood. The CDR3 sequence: CASSMQGVAGNTIYF. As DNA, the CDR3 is TGTGCCAGTAGTATGCAAGGGGTCGCAGGAAACACCATATATTTT.